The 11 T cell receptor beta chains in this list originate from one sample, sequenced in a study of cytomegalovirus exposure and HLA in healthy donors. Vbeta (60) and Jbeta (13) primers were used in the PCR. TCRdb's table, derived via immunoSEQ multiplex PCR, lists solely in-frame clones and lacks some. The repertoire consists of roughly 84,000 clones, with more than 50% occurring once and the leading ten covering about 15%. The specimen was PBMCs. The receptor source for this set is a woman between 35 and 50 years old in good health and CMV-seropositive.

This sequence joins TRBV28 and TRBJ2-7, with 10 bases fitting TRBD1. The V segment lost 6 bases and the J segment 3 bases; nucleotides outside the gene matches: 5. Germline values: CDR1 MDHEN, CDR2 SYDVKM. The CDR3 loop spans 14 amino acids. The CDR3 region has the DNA TGTGCCAGCAGGGCGGGACAGGGGATCTACGAGCAGTACTTC. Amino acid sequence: CASRAGQGIYEQYF.

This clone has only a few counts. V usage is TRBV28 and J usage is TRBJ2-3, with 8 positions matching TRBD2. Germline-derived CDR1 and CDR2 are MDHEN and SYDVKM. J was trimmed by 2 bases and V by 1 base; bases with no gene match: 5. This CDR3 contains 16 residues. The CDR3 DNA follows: TGTGCCAGCAGTTTATCCGGTAGCGGGGACACAGATACGCAGTATTTT. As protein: CASSLSGSGDTDTQYF.

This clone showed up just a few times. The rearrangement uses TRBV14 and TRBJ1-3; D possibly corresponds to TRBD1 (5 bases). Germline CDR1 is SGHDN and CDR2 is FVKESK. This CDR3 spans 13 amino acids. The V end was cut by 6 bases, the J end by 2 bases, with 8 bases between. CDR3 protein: CASRATAGNTIYF. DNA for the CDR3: TGTGCCAGCAGGGCGACAGCTGGAAACACCATATATTTT. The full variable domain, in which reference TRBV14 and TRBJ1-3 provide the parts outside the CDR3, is EAGVTQFPSHSVIEKGQTVTLRCDPISGHDNLYWYRRVMGKEIKFLLHFVKESKQDESGMPNNRFLAERTGGTYSTLKVQPAELEDSGVYFCASRATAGNTIYFGEGSWLTVV.

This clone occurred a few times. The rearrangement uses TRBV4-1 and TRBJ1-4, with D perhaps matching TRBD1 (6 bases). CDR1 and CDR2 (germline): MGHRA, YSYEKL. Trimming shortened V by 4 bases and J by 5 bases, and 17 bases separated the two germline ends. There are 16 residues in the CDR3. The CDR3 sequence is CASSRVVDRTNEKLFF. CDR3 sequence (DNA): TGCGCCAGCAGCCGGGTGGTCGACAGGACCAATGAAAAACTGTTTTTT.

CDR3 amino acids: CASSEGRRGDTEAFF. As DNA, the CDR3 is TGTGCCAGCAGCGAAGGACGCAGGGGGGACACTGAAGCTTTCTTT. This chain links TRBV9 with TRBJ1-1, with 7 nucleotides matching TRBD1. Germline V gives CDR1 SGDLS, CDR2 YYNGEE. The CDR3 spans 15 residues. The junction had 8 bases not matched to a gene; V was cut back by 3 bases and J by 3 bases.

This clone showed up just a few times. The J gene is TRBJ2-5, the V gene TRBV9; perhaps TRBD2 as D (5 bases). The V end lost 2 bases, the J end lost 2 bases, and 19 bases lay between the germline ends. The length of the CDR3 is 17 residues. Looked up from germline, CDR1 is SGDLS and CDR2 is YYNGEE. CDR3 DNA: TGTGCCAGCAGCGTCGGAGGTACTACTAAGCGTCAAGAGACCCAGTACTTC. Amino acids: CASSVGGTTKRQETQYF.

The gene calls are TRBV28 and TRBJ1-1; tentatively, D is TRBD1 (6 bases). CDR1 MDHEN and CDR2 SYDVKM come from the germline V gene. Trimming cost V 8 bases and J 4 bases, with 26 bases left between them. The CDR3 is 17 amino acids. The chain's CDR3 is CASPASRGTDGGTEAFF. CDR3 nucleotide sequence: TGTGCCAGCCCGGCATCGAGGGGGACGGATGGAGGCACTGAAGCTTTCTTT.

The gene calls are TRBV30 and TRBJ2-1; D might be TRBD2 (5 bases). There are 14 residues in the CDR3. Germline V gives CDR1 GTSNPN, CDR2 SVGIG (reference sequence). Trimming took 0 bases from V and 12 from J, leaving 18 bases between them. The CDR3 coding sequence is TGTGCCTGGAGTGTTAATAACAGAGGGCCAGGGCAGTTCTTC. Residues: CAWSVNNRGPGQFF.

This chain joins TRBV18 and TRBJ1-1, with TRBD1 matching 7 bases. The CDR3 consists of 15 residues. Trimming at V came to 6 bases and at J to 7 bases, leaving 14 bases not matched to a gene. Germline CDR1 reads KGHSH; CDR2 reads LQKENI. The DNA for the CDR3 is TGTGCCAGCTCCCGGATACCCAGGGGGGTCGTTGAAGCTTTCTTT. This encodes CASSRIPRGVVEAFF.

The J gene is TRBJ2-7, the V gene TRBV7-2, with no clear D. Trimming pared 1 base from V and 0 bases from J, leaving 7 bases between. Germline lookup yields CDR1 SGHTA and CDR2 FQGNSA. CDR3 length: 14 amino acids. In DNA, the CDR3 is TGTGCCAGCAGCTTAGGAAGGAGCTCCTACGAGCAGTACTTC. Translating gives CASSLGRSSYEQYF.

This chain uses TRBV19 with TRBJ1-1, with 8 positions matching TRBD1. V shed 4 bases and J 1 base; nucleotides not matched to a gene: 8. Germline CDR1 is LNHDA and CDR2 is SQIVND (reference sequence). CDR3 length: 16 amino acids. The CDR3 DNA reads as TGTGCCAGTAGTAAACCAGGGGGCGTATCGAACACTGAAGCTTTCTTT. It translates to CASSKPGGVSNTEAFF.